The next 15 T cell receptor beta chains were all read from a single sample in a study of blood T cell repertoires in COVID-19. The table came from immunoSEQ multiplex PCR; TCRdb's copy has only in-frame clones and leaves some out. In the table there are about 70,000 clones, roughly 85% of which are singletons. Material: peripheral blood. Source of these receptors: a man older than 75 with acute or convalescent COVID-19.

V is TRBV5-4 and J is TRBJ2-1; D possibly corresponds to TRBD2 (5 bases). The CDR3 has 16 residues. CDR1 and CDR2 from the germline V gene are SGHNT and YYREEE (reference sequence). Trimming left V 1 base short and J 5 bases short, with 16 bases between. CDR3 amino acids: CASSLTGVGGDNEQFF. The CDR3, as DNA: TGTGCCAGCAGCTTGACCGGGGTCGGCGGAGACAATGAGCAGTTCTTC.

This chain links TRBV5-4 with TRBJ1-2; 8 positions agree with TRBD1. The V gene's germline CDR1 is SGHNT and CDR2 YYREEE (reference sequence). CDR3 size: 15 residues. Germline trimming cut 4 bases from V and 3 bases from J; bases unmatched to any gene: 8. The CDR3 DNA sequence: TGTGCCAGCAGCACCTTACCGGGACAGGACTATGGCTACACCTTC. Its translation: CASSTLPGQDYGYTF.

The chain uses TRBV7-2 and TRBJ1-2; D gene ambiguous. The CDR3 covers 14 residues. The V end lost 3 bases, the J end lost 0 bases, and 8 bases lay between the germline ends. CDR1 is SGHTA and CDR2 is FQGNSA in the germline V gene. This CDR3 is CASSFLIPNYGYTF. As DNA, the CDR3 is TGTGCCAGCAGCTTCCTTATCCCTAACTATGGCTACACCTTC.

V and J are TRBV9 and TRBJ1-1; D not resolved. The V end lost 4 bases, the J end lost 1 base, and 8 bases lay between the germline ends. Germline V gives CDR1 SGDLS, CDR2 YYNGEE. The CDR3 covers 13 residues. The CDR3 sequence is CASSPRGNTEAFF. CDR3 in DNA: TGTGCCAGCAGCCCTCGCGGGAACACTGAAGCTTTCTTT. Filled out from reference TRBV9 and TRBJ1-1, the complete variable domain reads DSGVTQTPKHLITATGQRVTLRCSPRSGDLSVYWYQQSLDQGLQFLIQYYNGEERAKGNILERFSAQQFPDLHSELNLSSLELGDSALYFCASSPRGNTEAFFGQGTRLTVV.

V gene TRBV28 combines with J gene TRBJ2-7; the D is unclear. The length of the CDR3 is 12 residues. Germline-derived CDR1 and CDR2 are MDHEN and SYDVKM. Trimming stripped 3 bases from V and 3 bases from J, with 6 bases between. The CDR3 loop is CASSFQNYEQYF. The CDR3 DNA reads TGTGCCAGCAGTTTCCAGAACTACGAGCAGTACTTC. Filled out from reference TRBV28 and TRBJ2-7, the complete variable domain reads DVKVTQSSRYLVKRTGEKVFLECVQDMDHENMFWYRQDPGLGLRLIYFSYDVKMKEKGDIPEGYSVSREKKERFSLILESASTNQTSMYLCASSFQNYEQYFGPGTRLTVT.

This clone was detected a few times. The chain employs TRBV28 and TRBJ1-2; TRBD1 might be the D (6 bases). CDR1 is MDHEN, CDR2 SYDVKM, per germline. This CDR3 is built from 13 residues. The V end was cut by 5 bases, the J end by 8 bases, with 15 bases between. CDR3 DNA sequence: TGTGCCAGCAGTCCTACAGGGCGTCCGGGCTACACCTTC. This gives the protein CASSPTGRPGYTF.

The rearrangement links TRBV7-2 to TRBJ2-4; 7 bases are shared with TRBD1. The CDR3 covers 16 residues. V lost 3 bases, J lost 5 bases, and 10 bases stayed unmatched. Germline CDR1 is SGHTA and CDR2 is FQGNSA. CDR3: CASSFPETGIQNIQYF. CDR3 DNA sequence: TGTGCCAGCAGCTTCCCCGAGACAGGGATCCAAAACATTCAGTACTTC.

As DNA, the CDR3 is TGCGCCAGCAGCCAAGATAGCGGGCTAGCGTTAGATACGCAGTATTTT. Protein sequence: CASSQDSGLALDTQYF. V is TRBV4-1 and J is TRBJ2-3; TRBD2 agrees at 7 bases. From germline, CDR1 is MGHRA and CDR2 YSYEKL. The CDR3 contains 16 residues. The trim removed 0 bases at V and 5 bases at J, leaving 8 bases unmatched.

CDR3 region: CASSEKGAKPYGYTF. In DNA form, the CDR3 reads TGTGCCAGCAGCGAAAAGGGGGCGAAACCCTATGGCTACACCTTC. The rearrangement links TRBV7-9 to TRBJ1-2; the match to TRBD1 covers 7 bases. The CDR3 contains 15 residues. The ends lost 5 bases at V and 4 bases at J; junction bases unmatched: 10. CDR1 SEHNR and CDR2 FQNEAQ come from the germline V gene (reference sequence).

This clone was counted between two and nine times. CDR3 sequence: CASSSWVEEGYTF. The DNA for the CDR3 is TGTGCCAGCAGCTCTTGGGTAGAGGAGGGCTACACCTTC. This sequence joins TRBV7-9 and TRBJ1-2; D not certain. Germline loops: CDR1 SEHNR, CDR2 FQNEAQ (reference sequence). The CDR3 length is 13 residues. V lost 4 bases and J 8 bases, leaving 14 bases between the germline ends. The full variable domain, in which reference TRBV7-9 and TRBJ1-2 provide the parts outside the CDR3, is DTGVSQNPRHKITKRGQNVTFRCDPISEHNRLYWYRQTLGQGPEFLTYFQNEAQLEKSRLLSDRFSAERPKGSFSTLEIQRTEQGDSAMYLCASSSWVEEGYTFGSGTRLTVV.

This rearrangement joins TRBV27 to TRBJ2-2; D gene ambiguous. The V gene's germline CDR1 is MNHEY and CDR2 SMNVEV (reference sequence). Between the trimmed V and J ends, which lost 7 bases and 4 bases, there was a span of 13 bases. The CDR3 extends over 14 amino acids. CDR3 sequence reads: CASKRYRPTGELFF. The CDR3 DNA follows: TGTGCCAGCAAGCGATATCGTCCCACCGGGGAGCTGTTTTTT.

The chain joins TRBV6-5 to TRBJ2-1; 9 nucleotides line up with TRBD2. The length of the CDR3 is 14 residues. Germline V gives CDR1 MNHEY, CDR2 SVGAGI. The V segment lost 7 bases and the J segment 6 bases; nucleotides outside the gene matches: 7. CDR3 nucleotide sequence: TGTGCCAGCACTTCGCGGGAGGGATTCAATGAGCAGTTCTTC. Its protein product is CASTSREGFNEQFF.

This chain links TRBV20-1 with TRBJ2-5; D unclear. The CDR3 consists of 14 residues. V was shortened by 3 bases and J by 2 bases, with 13 bases between the two germline ends. Germline lookup yields CDR1 DFQATT and CDR2 SNEGSKA (reference sequence). The CDR3 sequence: CSASTATAQETQYF. The CDR3 DNA follows: TGCAGTGCTAGTACAGCAACGGCGCAAGAGACCCAGTACTTC.

This CDR3 reads CASSPGTSGFTDTQYF. CDR3 coding DNA: TGCGCCAGCAGCCCCGGGACTAGCGGCTTCACAGATACGCAGTATTTT. J is TRBJ2-3 and V is TRBV5-1, with TRBD2 matching 11 bases. Trimming cost V 4 bases and J 2 bases; bases outside gene matches: 6. CDR1 SGHRS and CDR2 YFSETQ come from the germline V gene. This CDR3 is 16 amino acids long.

The chain combines TRBV6-2 or TRBV6-3 with TRBJ2-7; D remains unclear. Germline lookup yields CDR1 MNHEY and CDR2 SVGEGT. This CDR3 is built from 13 residues. Trimming pared 4 bases from V and 2 bases from J, leaving 9 bases between. CDR3 sequence reads: CASSSDNPYEQYF. For the CDR3, the DNA is TGTGCCAGCAGTTCCGACAACCCCTACGAGCAGTACTTC.